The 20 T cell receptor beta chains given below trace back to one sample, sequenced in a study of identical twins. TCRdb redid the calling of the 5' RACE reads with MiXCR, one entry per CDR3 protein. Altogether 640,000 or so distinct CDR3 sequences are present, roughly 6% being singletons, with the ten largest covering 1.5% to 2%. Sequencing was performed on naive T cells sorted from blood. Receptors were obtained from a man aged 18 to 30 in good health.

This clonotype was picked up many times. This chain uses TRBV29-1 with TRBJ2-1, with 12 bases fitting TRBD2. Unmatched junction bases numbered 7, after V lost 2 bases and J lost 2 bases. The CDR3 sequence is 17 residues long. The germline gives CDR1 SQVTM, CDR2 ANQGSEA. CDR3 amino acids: CSVENLAGGEAYNEQFF. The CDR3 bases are TGCAGCGTTGAAAACCTAGCGGGAGGGGAGGCCTACAATGAGCAGTTCTTC.

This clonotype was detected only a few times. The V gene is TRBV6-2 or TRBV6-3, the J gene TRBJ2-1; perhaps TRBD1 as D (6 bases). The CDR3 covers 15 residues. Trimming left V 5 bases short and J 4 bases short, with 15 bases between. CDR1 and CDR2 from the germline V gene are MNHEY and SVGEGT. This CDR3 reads CASSPTGNPYNEQFF. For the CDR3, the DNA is TGTGCCAGCAGTCCTACAGGGAACCCTTACAATGAGCAGTTCTTC.

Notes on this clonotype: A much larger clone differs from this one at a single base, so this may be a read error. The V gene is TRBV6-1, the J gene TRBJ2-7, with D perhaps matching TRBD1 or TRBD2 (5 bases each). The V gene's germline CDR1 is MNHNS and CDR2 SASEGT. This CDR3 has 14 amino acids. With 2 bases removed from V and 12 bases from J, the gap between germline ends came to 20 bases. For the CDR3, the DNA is TGTGCCAGCAGTGAACAGGGACCGTCCTTACGATGGTACGTC. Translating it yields CASSEQGPSLRWYV.

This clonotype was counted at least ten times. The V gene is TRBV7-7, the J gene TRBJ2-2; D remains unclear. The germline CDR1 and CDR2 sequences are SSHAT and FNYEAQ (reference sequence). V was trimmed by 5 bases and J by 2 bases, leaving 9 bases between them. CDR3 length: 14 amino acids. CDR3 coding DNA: TGTGCCAGCAGCAACGGACCCAACACCGGGGAGCTGTTTTTT. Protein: CASSNGPNTGELFF.

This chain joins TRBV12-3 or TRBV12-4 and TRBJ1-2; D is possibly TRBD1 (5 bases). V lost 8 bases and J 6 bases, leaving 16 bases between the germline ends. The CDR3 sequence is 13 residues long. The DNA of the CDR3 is TGTGCCAGCGCGGGGTGGGGGAGTGATGGCTACACCTTC. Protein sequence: CASAGWGSDGYTF.

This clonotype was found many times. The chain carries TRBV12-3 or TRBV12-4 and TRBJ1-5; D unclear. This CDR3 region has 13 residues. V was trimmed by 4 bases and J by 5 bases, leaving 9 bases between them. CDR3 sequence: CASSSRADQPQHF. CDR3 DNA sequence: TGTGCCAGCAGTTCGCGTGCTGATCAGCCCCAGCATTTT.

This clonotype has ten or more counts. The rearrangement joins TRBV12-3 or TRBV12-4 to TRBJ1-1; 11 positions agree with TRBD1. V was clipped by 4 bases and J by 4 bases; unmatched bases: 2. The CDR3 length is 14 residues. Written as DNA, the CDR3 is TGTGCCAGCAGTTGGGGGACAGGGGGCACTGAAGCTTTCTTT. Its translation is CASSWGTGGTEAFF.

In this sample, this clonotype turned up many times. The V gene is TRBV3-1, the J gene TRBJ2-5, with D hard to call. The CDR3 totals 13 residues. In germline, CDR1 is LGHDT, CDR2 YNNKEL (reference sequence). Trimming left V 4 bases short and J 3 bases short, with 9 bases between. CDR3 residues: CASSPPREETQYF. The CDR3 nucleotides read TGTGCCAGCAGCCCGCCTCGGGAAGAGACCCAGTACTTC.

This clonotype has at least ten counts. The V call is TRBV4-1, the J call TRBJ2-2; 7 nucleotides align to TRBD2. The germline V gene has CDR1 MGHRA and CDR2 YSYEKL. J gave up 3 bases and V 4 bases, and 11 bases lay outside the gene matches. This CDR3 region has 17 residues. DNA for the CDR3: TGCGCCAGCAGCCGCGTATCGGGAGGTGTGGACACCGGGGAGCTGTTTTTT. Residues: CASSRVSGGVDTGELFF.

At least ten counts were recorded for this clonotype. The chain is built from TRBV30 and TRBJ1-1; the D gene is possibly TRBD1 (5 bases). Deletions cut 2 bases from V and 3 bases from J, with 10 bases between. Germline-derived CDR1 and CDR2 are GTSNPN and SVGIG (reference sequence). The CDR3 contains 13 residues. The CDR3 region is CAWSLRVDTEAFF. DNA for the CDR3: TGTGCCTGGAGTCTCAGGGTAGACACTGAAGCTTTCTTT.

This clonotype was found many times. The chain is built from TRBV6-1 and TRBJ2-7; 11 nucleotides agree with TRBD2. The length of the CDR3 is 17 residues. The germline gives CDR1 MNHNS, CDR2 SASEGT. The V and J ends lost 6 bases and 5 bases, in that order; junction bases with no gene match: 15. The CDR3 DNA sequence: TGTGCCAGCAGCCGTATCGGGACTAGCGGCCTCCTGCACGAGCAGTACTTC. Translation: CASSRIGTSGLLHEQYF.

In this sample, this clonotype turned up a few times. Written as DNA, the CDR3 is TGTGCCAGTTGGACAGGGGGCTACAATGAGCAGTTCTTC. It specifies CASWTGGYNEQFF. The chain combines TRBV19 with TRBJ2-1, with 10 nucleotides matching TRBD1. There are 13 residues in the CDR3. Germline lookup yields CDR1 LNHDA and CDR2 SQIVND (reference sequence). V shed 8 bases and J 3 bases; nucleotides not matched to a gene: 1.

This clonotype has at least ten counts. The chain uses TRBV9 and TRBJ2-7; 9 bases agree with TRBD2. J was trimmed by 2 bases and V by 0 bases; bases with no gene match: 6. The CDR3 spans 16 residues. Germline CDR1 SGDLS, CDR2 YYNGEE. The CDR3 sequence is CASSVGPAGGTYEQYF. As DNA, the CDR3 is TGTGCCAGCAGCGTAGGCCCAGCGGGAGGAACCTACGAGCAGTACTTC.

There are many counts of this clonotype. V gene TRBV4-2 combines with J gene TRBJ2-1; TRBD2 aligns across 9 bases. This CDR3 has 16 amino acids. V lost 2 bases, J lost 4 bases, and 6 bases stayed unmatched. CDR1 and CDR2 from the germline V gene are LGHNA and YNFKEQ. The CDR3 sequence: CASSQSTTSGYNEQFF. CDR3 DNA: TGTGCCAGCAGCCAATCTACGACTAGCGGTTACAATGAGCAGTTCTTC.

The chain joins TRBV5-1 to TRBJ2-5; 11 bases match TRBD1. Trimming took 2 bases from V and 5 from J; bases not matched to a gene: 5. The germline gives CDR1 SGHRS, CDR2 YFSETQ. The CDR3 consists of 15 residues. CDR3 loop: CASSLGQGAEETQYF. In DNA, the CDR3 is TGCGCCAGCAGCTTAGGACAGGGGGCCGAGGAGACCCAGTACTTC. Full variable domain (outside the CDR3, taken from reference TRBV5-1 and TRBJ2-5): KAGVTQTPRYLIKTRGQQVTLSCSPISGHRSVSWYQQTPGQGLQFLFEYFSETQRNKGNFPGRFSGRQFSNSRSEMNVSTLELGDSALYLCASSLGQGAEETQYFGPGTRLLVL.

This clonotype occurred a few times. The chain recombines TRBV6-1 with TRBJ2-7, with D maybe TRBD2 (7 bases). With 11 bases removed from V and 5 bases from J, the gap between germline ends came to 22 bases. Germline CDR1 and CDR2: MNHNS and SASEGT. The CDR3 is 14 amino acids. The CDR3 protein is CACQGRGGFDEQYF. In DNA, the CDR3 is TGTGCCTGCCAGGGGAGGGGAGGGTTCGACGAGCAGTACTTC.

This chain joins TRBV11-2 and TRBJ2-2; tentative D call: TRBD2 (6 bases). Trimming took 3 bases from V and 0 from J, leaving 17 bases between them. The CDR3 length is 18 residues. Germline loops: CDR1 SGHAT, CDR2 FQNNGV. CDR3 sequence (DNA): TGTGCCAGCAGCTTCACTTTGCGGGGCGCCTCGAACACCGGGGAGCTGTTTTTT. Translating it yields CASSFTLRGASNTGELFF.

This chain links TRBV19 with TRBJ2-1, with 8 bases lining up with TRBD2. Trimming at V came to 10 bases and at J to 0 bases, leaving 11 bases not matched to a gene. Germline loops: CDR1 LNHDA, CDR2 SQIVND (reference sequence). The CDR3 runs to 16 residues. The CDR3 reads CATARAGVSSYNEQFF. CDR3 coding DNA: TGTGCCACAGCCAGAGCGGGAGTGAGCTCCTACAATGAGCAGTTCTTC.

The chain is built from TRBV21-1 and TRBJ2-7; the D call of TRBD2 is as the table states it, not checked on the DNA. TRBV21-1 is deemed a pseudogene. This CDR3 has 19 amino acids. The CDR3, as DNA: TGTGCCAGCAGTAATGGGGTAGCGGGAGACCCAAACAAGCTCTACGAGCAGTACTTC. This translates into CASSNGVAGDPNKLYEQYF.

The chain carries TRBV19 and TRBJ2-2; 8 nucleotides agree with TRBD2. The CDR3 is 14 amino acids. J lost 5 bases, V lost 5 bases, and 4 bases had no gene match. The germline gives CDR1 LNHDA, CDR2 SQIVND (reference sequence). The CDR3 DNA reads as TGTGCCAGTAGTGCCCGACTAGCGACCGGGGAGCTGTTTTTT. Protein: CASSARLATGELFF.